This TCR beta chain was recovered during a study of T cells in women clearing cervical HPV infection. Study outcomes and limitations: A classifier using richness and V gene abundances reached an AUC of approximately 0.8.

As regards this clone: Its target is unknown. The CDR3 is cut off 3 residues early in the read; its end comes from the germline J gene.

Germline CDR1 and CDR2: LNHDA and SQIVND (reference sequence). This CDR3 spans 13 amino acids. V was cut by 3 bases and J by 2 bases, with 5 bases left in between. Sequenced by immunoSEQ multiplex PCR; TCRdb stores in-frame clones only, minus some. The sample totals about 40,000 clones. Source material: blood buffy coat. The origin of this receptor is a woman between 18 and 70 years old with a cervical HPV16 infection that either progressed to CIN3+ or cleared (not recorded which). The chain has TRBV19 and TRBJ1-5; no firm D call. The CDR3 sequence is CASSITGNQPQHF. The DNA read from the CDR3 is TGTGCCAGTAGTATTACAGGCAATCAGCCC. The full variable domain, in which reference TRBV19 and TRBJ1-5 provide the parts outside the CDR3, is DGGITQSPKYLFRKEGQNVTLSCEQNLNHDAMYWYRQDPGQGLRLIYYSQIVNDFQKGDIAEGYSVSREKKESFPLTVTSAQKNPTAFYLCASSITGNQPQHFGDGTRLSIL.